This note documents a single T cell receptor beta chain sequence. A much larger clone lies one base from this, so it may be a read error. Axillary draining lymph nodes of breast cancer patients supplied the node samples. TCRdb processed the multiplex PCR reads anew with MiXCR; each CDR3 protein has one entry. Found here are some 83,000 distinct CDR3 sequences, about 20% of them singletons; the top ten hold about 2.4%. The record originates from a study of breast tumors, draining lymph nodes, adjacent tissues. The CDR3 is 15 residues long. Germline lookup yields CDR1 SGHNT and CDR2 YYREEE (reference sequence).

The V and J genes are TRBV5-4 and TRBJ2-5; 7 nucleotides line up with TRBD2. Sequencing was done on a sample of axillary lymph node tissue. This clonotype was sampled from a female donor with breast cancer. Some clones in this sample may be carry-over from other donors' samples. The CDR3 here is CTSNHEAGLQETQYF. The CDR3, as DNA: TGTACCAGCAACCATGAAGCGGGGTTACAAGAGACCCAGTACTTC. The full variable domain, completed using reference TRBV5-4 and TRBJ2-5, is ETGVTQSPTHLIKTRGQQVTLRCSSQSGHNTVSWYQQALGQGPQFIFQYYREEENGRGNFPPRFSGLQFPNYSSELNVNALELDDSALYLCTSNHEAGLQETQYFGPGTRLLVL.